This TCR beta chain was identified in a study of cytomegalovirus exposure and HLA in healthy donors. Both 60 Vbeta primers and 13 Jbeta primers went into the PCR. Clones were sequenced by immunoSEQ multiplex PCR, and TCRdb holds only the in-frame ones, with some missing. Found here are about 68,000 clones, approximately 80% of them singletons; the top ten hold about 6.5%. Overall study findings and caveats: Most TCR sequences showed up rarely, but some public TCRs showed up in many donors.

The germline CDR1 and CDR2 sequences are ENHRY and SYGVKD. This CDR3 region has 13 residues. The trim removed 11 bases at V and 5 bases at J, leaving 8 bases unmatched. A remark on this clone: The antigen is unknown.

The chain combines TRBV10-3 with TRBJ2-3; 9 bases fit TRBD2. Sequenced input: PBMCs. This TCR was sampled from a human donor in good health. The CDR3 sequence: CAGGGAREDTQYF. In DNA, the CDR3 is TGTGCCGGCGGGGGGGCCAGGGAAGATACGCAGTATTTT.